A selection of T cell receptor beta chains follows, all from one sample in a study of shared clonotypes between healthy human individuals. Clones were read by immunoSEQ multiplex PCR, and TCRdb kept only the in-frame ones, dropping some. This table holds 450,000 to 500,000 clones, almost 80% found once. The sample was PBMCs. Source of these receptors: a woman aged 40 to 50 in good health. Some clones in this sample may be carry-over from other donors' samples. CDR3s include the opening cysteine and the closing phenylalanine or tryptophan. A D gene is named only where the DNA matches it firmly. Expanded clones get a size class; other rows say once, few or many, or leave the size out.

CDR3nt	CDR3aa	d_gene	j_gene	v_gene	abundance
TGTGCCAGCAGCTTTCCAGGGGGCTACAACACCATATATTTT	CASSFPGGYNTIYF	TRBD1	TRBJ1-3	TRBV7-9	NA
TGCGCCAGCAGCCAAGAGGCGGGAGGGCGGGCCGGGGGGCTGTTTTTT	CASSQEAGGRAGGLFF	TRBD2	TRBJ2-2	TRBV4-1	once
TGCAGCGTCTGGACCCTAGAGTCGGATGGCTACACCTTC	CSVWTLESDGYTF	NA	TRBJ1-2	TRBV29-1	NA
TGTGCCAGCAGCAAACCGGGACAGGGGGCCAACAATGAGCAGTTCTTC	CASSKPGQGANNEQFF	TRBD1	TRBJ2-1	TRBV11-2	NA
TGTGCCAGCAGCTGGGACAGCTACAATGAGCAGTTCTTC	CASSWDSYNEQFF	TRBD1	TRBJ2-1	TRBV28	NA
TGTGCCAGCAGCTCTCTCGGGCGCGGGAGGGCCTACAATGAGCAGTTCTTC	CASSSLGRGRAYNEQFF	TRBD2	TRBJ2-1	TRBV7-3	NA
TGTGCCAGCAGTGAATACGGGCTCAGGACTGAAGCTTTCTTT	CASSEYGLRTEAFF	NA	TRBJ1-1	TRBV6-1	NA
TGCGCCAGCAGCCTTACCGGGACAACGGTATACGAGCAGTACTTC	CASSLTGTTVYEQYF	NA	TRBJ2-7	TRBV5-1	NA
TGTGCCAGTAGTACCGGGACTAGTCGCTACAATGAGCAGTTCTTC	CASSTGTSRYNEQFF	TRBD2	TRBJ2-1	TRBV19	few
TGCGCCAGCAGCCAAGACCTCCTACGGACTAGCGGATACAATGAGCAGTTCTTC	CASSQDLLRTSGYNEQFF	TRBD2	TRBJ2-1	TRBV4-1	NA
TGTGCCAGCAGCTTAGGCCCTCTGGGCGGGAGGGGCACAGATACGCAGTATTTT	CASSLGPLGGRGTDTQYF	TRBD2	TRBJ2-3	TRBV7-9	once